This T cell receptor beta chain was sequenced for a study of T cells after somatic rescue of genetic block (dated by TCRdb to about 2020). Background for the entire study: What the study looked at was long-term robustness, specifically in a T-cell system that came about through somatic rescue of a genetic block in T-cell development.

A note on this clone: Its antigen has not been determined. An end of the junction differs from the germline gene, which may be a read error.

The germline V gene sets CDR1 to MNHNS and CDR2 to SASEGT. The CDR3 sequence holds 17 residues, the cysteine and phenylalanine included. CDR3 DNA only is kept here, 51 bases in frame from base 1. The method behind the library was the immunoSEQ multiplex PCR assay. TCRdb provides this immuneACCESS table in a form limited to in-frame rearrangements. Some clones are lacking; in checked studies, under half of them reflect an unresolved V gene, and why the rest are absent is not known. Within this sample are 14,000 to 15,000 clones, with 71% of them counted one time only. Clones ranked in the top ten supply 28% of the sample.

The V gene is TRBV6-1 and the J gene is TRBJ2-6; matching of 5 bases hints at TRBD1 as the D gene. The receptor's source is a young man. The specimen was peripheral blood mononuclear cells (PBMCs). Here the CDR3 is given as CASSAQTSLSGANVPTF. At the DNA level, the sequence is TGTGCCAGCAGTGCCCAGACAAGTCTCTCTGGGGCCAACGTCCCGACTTTC.